Listed below are T cell receptor beta chains from one sample, sequenced in a study of blood T cell repertoires in COVID-19. Repertoires were generated with immunoSEQ multiplex PCR, while TCRdb's copy carries only in-frame clones and drops some. The sample carries 130,000 to 150,000 clones, roughly 90% recorded once. The sequenced sample was PBMCs or T cells enriched from blood (not recorded which). These receptors all stem from a woman younger than 45 with acute COVID-19. Each CDR3 is given with its conserved first and last residue. The D gene is left open where the match is weak. A clone size is listed for some rows: how often the clone was seen (once, few, many), or a class if it is expanded.

clone_size | j_call | cdr3_length | d_call | v_call | cdr3_nt | cdr3_aa
. | TRBJ1-4 | 15 | TRBD1 | TRBV11-2 | TGTGCCAGCAGCCGCCAAACAGGGGGCGGTGAAAAACTGTTTTTT | CASSRQTGGGEKLFF
. | TRBJ2-1 | 15 | . | TRBV7-2 | TGTGCCAGCAGCTCAGGACAGTGGGGAGAAAATGAGCAGTTCTTC | CASSSGQWGENEQFF
once | TRBJ2-3 | 15 | TRBD2 | TRBV7-8 | TGTGCCAGCAGCCGGACTAGCGGAGACACAGATACGCAGTATTTT | CASSRTSGDTDTQYF
. | TRBJ1-2 | 15 | . | TRBV19 | TGTGCCAGTAGGGACAGCCCTGGTTGGGACTATGGCTACACCTTC | CASRDSPGWDYGYTF
. | TRBJ2-3 | 15 | . | TRBV15 | TGTGCCACCAGCAGAAAAACAGCCAGCACAGATACGCAGTATTTT | CATSRKTASTDTQYF
. | TRBJ2-1 | 15 | TRBD1 | TRBV4-3 | TGCGCCAGCAGCCAAGTGGTTGACAGGGGCGATGAGCAGTTCTTC | CASSQVVDRGDEQFF
. | TRBJ2-3 | 16 | . | TRBV9 | TGTGCCAGCAGCGTAGGGGGACTGTGGGTCACAGATACGCAGTATTTT | CASSVGGLWVTDTQYF
. | TRBJ1-1 | 14 | . | TRBV7-9 | TGTGCCAGCAGCTTAGATCGTGGGGGCCCTGAAGCTTTCTTT | CASSLDRGGPEAFF
. | TRBJ1-1 | 16 | TRBD1 | TRBV7-9 | TGTGCCAGCAGTCTGGGACAGGGGGGGATGAACACTGAAGCTTTCTTT | CASSLGQGGMNTEAFF
. | TRBJ2-2 | 16 | TRBD2 | TRBV9 | TGTGCCAGCAGCTCCCGAACTAGCGGCTCCGCCGGGGAGCTGTTTTTT | CASSSRTSGSAGELFF
. | TRBJ1-2 | 13 | . | TRBV6-1 | TGTGCCAGCAGTCAAGCCGAGTTACCTGGCTACACCTTC | CASSQAELPGYTF
. | TRBJ2-7 | 12 | . | TRBV7-2 | TGTGCCAGCAGCTGGTCAGGGTACGAGCAGTACTTC | CASSWSGYEQYF